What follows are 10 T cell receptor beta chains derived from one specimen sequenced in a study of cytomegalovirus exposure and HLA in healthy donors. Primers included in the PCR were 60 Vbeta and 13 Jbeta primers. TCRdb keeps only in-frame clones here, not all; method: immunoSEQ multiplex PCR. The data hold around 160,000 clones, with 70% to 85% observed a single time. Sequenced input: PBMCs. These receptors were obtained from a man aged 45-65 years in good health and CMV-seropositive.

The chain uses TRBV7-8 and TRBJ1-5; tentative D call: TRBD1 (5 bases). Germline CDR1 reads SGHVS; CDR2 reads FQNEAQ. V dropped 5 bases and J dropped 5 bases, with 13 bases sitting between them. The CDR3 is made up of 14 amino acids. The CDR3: CASSPGGPHQPQHF. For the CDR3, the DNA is TGTGCCAGCAGCCCCGGGGGTCCCCATCAGCCCCAGCATTTT.

In nucleotides, the CDR3 is TGCGCCAGCAGCCTCTCGACAGCGAACACTGAAGCTTTCTTT. This translates into CASSLSTANTEAFF. The V gene is TRBV5-1, the J gene TRBJ1-1; a possible D gene is TRBD1 (5 bases). The V end was cut by 4 bases, the J end by 1 base, with 11 bases between. Germline V gives CDR1 SGHRS, CDR2 YFSETQ. This CDR3 has 14 residues.

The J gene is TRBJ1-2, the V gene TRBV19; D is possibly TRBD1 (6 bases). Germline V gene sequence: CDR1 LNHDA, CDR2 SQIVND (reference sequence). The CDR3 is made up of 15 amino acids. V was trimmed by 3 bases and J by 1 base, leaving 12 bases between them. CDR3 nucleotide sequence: TGTGCCAGTAGTATTTTGGACAGATTTAACTATGGCTACACCTTC. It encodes CASSILDRFNYGYTF.

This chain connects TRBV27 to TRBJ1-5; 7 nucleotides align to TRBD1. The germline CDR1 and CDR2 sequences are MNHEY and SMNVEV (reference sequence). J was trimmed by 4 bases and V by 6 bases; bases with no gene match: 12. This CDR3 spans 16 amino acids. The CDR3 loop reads CASRGGRGVVNQPQHF. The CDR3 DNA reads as TGTGCCAGCAGGGGGGGCAGGGGGGTGGTGAATCAGCCCCAGCATTTT.

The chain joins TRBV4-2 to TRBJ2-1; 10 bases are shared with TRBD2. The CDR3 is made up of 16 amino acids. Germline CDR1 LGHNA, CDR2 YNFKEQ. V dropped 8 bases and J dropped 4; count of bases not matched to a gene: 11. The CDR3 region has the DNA TGTGCCAGCTCCACCTTTTCTAGCGGGGGTTACAATGAGCAGTTCTTC. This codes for CASSTFSSGGYNEQFF.

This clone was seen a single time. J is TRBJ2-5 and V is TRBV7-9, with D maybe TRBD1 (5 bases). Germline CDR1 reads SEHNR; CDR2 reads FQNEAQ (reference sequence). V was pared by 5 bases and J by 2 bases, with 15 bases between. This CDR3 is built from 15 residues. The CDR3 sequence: CASSTDSTSQETQYF. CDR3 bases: TGTGCCAGCAGCACAGACAGCACAAGTCAAGAGACCCAGTACTTC.

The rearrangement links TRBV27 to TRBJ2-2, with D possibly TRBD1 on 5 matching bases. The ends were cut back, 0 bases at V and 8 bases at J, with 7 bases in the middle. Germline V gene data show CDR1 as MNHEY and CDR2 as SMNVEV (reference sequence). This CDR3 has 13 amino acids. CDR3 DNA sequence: TGTGCCAGCAGTTTATCGGGGCCAGGGGAGCTGTTTTTT. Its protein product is CASSLSGPGELFF.

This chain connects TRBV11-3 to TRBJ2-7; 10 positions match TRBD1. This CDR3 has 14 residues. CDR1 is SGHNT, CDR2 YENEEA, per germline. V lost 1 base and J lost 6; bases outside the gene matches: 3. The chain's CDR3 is CASSLAGTGAEQYF. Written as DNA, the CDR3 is TGTGCCAGCAGCTTAGCCGGGACAGGGGCCGAGCAGTACTTC.

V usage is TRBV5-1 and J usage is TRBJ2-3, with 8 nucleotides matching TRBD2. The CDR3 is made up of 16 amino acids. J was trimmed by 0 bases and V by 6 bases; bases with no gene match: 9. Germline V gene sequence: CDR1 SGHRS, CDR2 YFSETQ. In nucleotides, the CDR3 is TGCGCCAGCACCCCCGCCGGGACTAGAAGCACAGATACGCAGTATTTT. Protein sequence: CASTPAGTRSTDTQYF.

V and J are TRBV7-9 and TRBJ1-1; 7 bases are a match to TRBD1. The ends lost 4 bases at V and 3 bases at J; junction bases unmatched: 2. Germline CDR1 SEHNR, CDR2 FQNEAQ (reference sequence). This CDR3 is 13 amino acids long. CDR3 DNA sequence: TGTGCCAGCAGCTCGCAGGGGGACACTGAAGCTTTCTTT. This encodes CASSSQGDTEAFF.